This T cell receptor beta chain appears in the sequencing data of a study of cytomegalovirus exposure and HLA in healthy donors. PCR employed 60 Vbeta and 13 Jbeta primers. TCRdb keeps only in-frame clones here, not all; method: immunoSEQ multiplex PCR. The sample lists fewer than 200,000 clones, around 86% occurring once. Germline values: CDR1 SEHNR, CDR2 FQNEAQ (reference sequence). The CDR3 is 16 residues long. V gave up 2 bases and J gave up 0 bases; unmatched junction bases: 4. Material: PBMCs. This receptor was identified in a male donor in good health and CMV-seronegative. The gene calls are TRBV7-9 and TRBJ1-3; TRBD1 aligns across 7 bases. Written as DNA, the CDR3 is TGTGCCAGCAGCTTACTTTGGGACAGCTCTGGAAACACCATATATTTT. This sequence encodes CASSLLWDSSGNTIYF.